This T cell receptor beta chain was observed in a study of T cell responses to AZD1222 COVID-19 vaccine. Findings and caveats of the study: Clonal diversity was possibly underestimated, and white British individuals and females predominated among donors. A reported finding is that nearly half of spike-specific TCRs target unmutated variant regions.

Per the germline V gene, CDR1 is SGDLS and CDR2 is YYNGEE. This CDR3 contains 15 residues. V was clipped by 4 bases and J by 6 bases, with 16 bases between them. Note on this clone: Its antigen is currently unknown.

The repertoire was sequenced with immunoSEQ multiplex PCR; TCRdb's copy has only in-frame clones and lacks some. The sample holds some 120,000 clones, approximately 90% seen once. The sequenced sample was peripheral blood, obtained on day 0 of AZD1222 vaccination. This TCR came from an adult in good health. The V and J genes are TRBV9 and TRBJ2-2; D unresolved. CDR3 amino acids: CASSPQGVGPGELFF. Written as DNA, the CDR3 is TGTGCCAGCAGCCCCCAAGGTGTGGGTCCCGGGGAGCTGTTTTTT.